A single T cell receptor beta chain is shown here with its context. Its antigen is not known. With 4 bases clipped from V and 4 bases from J, the junction kept 5 bases outside the gene matches. The CDR3 runs to 14 residues. The germline V gene has CDR1 LGHDT and CDR2 YNNKEL (reference sequence). The sample is drawn from a study of CD8 T cells in ankylosing spondylitis. Whole-study findings and limits: Some motif variants were previously reported in reactive arthritis synovial fluid and blood. About 8 highly homologous variants made up a TCR beta motif that seemed to typify ankylosing spondylitis blood. It was reported that disease-linked clones were significantly enriched in matched ankylosing spondylitis synovial fluid. Relatively rare in peripheral blood, disease-linked clones were also CD8+.

Quantitative 5'-RACE was performed with molecular barcodes, and it yielded the TCR beta libraries. MiXCR, applied by TCRdb to the 5' RACE reads, yields one record per CDR3 protein. Among about 330,000 distinct CDR3 sequences listed, 8% were seen once. The rearrangement uses TRBV3-1 and TRBJ1-1; 8 nucleotides align to TRBD1. Sequenced sample: blood, either unsorted or a sorted T cell fraction (not recorded which). The origin of this receptor is a male donor with ankylosing spondylitis. CDR3 sequence (DNA): TGTGCCAGCAGCCGCCAGGACAGGGCCACTGAAGCTTTCTTT. It specifies CASSRQDRATEAFF.